These 15 T cell receptor beta chains originate from one sample sequenced in a study of response to subunit inactivated influenza vaccine. MiXCR, applied by TCRdb to the RT-PCR reads, yields one record per CDR3 protein. The sample has hundreds of thousands of distinct CDR3 sequences; roughly a fifth are singletons. The specimen was PBMCs from blood, collected 21 months after vaccination. These receptor sequences come from a man aged 45 to 70 who received an inactivated influenza vaccine.

The rearrangement joins TRBV3-1 to TRBJ1-1, with D maybe TRBD1 (5 bases). Trimming removed 5 bases at V and 8 bases at J, with 18 bases between. CDR3 length: 14 residues. CDR1 LGHDT and CDR2 YNNKEL come from the germline V gene (reference sequence). CDR3 nucleotide sequence: TGTGCCAGCAGCGACATAGGCAGGGAAAACGAAGCTTTCTTT. This codes for CASSDIGRENEAFF.

This clonotype was counted at least ten times. V gene TRBV11-2 combines with J gene TRBJ1-1; maybe TRBD1 (6 bases). The CDR3 runs to 15 residues. Deletions cut 1 base from V and 6 bases from J, with 15 bases between. Germline V gene data show CDR1 as SGHAT and CDR2 as FQNNGV. CDR3 DNA: TGTGCCAGCAGCTTAGGGCCAGGGGCACAAGCTGAAGCTTTCTTT. Translating it yields CASSLGPGAQAEAFF. Supplemented by reference TRBV11-2 and TRBJ1-1, the full variable domain reads EAGVAQSPRYKIIEKRQSVAFWCNPISGHATLYWYQQILGQGPKLLIQFQNNGVVDDSQLPKDRFSAERLKGVDSTLKIQPAKLEDSAVYLCASSLGPGAQAEAFFGQGTRLTVV.

The chain recombines TRBV9 with TRBJ1-2; 8 positions agree with TRBD1. J gave up 7 bases and V 0 bases, and 5 bases lay outside the gene matches. Germline CDR1 SGDLS, CDR2 YYNGEE. The CDR3 runs to 14 residues. The CDR3 nucleotides are TGTGCCAGCAGCGTAGCGTCAGGGGGCCGTGGCTACACCTTC. Residues: CASSVASGGRGYTF.

The V gene is TRBV6-1, the J gene TRBJ2-4; maybe TRBD1 (5 bases). There are 16 residues in the CDR3. Germline assignment: CDR1 MNHNS and CDR2 SASEGT. V lost 3 bases and J lost 2, with 14 bases in between. CDR3 sequence: CASSEMWGLPKNIQYF. The DNA of the CDR3 is TGTGCCAGCAGTGAGATGTGGGGCTTACCCAAAAACATTCAGTACTTC.

V is TRBV29-1 and J is TRBJ2-7, with 12 bases lining up with TRBD2. The CDR3 loop spans 13 amino acids. The ends lost 4 bases at V and 3 bases at J; junction bases unmatched: 1. Germline CDR1 SQVTM, CDR2 ANQGSEA. DNA of the CDR3: TGCAGCGTTGGACTAGCGGGAGTCTACGAGCAGTACTTC. It is translated as CSVGLAGVYEQYF.

This clonotype came up many times. The CDR3: CASSYPQGEGYSNQPQHF. DNA for the CDR3: TGTGCCAGCAGTTACCCCCAGGGCGAAGGGTATAGCAATCAGCCCCAGCATTTT. The chain uses TRBV6-2 or TRBV6-3 and TRBJ1-5, with D tentatively TRBD1 (5 bases). The CDR3 has 18 residues. Germline-derived CDR1 and CDR2 are MNHEY and SVGEGT. V was shortened by 2 bases and J by 0 bases, with 17 bases between the two germline ends.

This clonotype was recorded at least ten times. V and J are TRBV28 and TRBJ1-1; D is perhaps TRBD1 (5 bases). CDR3 size: 13 residues. V was pared by 5 bases and J by 7 bases, with 14 bases between. Germline V gives CDR1 MDHEN, CDR2 SYDVKM. DNA of the CDR3: TGTGCCAGCAGTCCCCCGGGGCAGGGTGAAGCTTTCTTT. Protein sequence: CASSPPGQGEAFF.

This clonotype was counted a few times. The chain combines TRBV20-1 with TRBJ1-2; D gene unclear. Germline values: CDR1 DFQATT, CDR2 SNEGSKA (reference sequence). The germline V and J ends were trimmed by 1 base and 0 bases, with 9 bases remaining between them. The CDR3 spans 14 residues. CDR3 bases: TGCAGTGCTAGAGGGACGCCTACTAACTATGGCTACACCTTC. The encoded protein is CSARGTPTNYGYTF.

This clonotype has a count of ten or more. The V call is TRBV4-3, the J call TRBJ2-3; 13 positions agree with TRBD2. The junction had 6 bases not matched to a gene; V was cut back by 2 bases and J by 7 bases. Germline CDR1 and CDR2: LGHNA and YSLEER. CDR3 length: 16 residues. The CDR3 protein is CASSQSATSGRNTQYF. The CDR3 DNA is TGCGCCAGCAGCCAATCCGCGACTAGCGGGAGGAATACGCAGTATTTT.

The chain is built from TRBV5-5 and TRBJ1-2; no clear D. The CDR3 sequence is 14 residues long. From germline, CDR1 is SGHKS and CDR2 YYEKEE (reference sequence). Trimming took 1 base from V and 4 from J, leaving 11 bases between them. CDR3 sequence: CASSLRQTSYGYTF. The CDR3 DNA reads TGTGCCAGCAGCTTGAGGCAGACTAGCTATGGCTACACCTTC. Full variable domain (outside the CDR3, taken from reference TRBV5-5 and TRBJ1-2): DAGVTQSPTHLIKTRGQQVTLRCSPISGHKSVSWYQQVLGQGPQFIFQYYEKEERGRGNFPDRFSARQFPNYSSELNVNALLLGDSALYLCASSLRQTSYGYTFGSGTRLTVV.

Written as DNA, the CDR3 is TGCGCCAGCAGCACCGGGACAGACTACGAGCAGTACTTC. Encoded protein: CASSTGTDYEQYF. The chain uses TRBV5-1 and TRBJ2-7; 7 nucleotides agree with TRBD1. V lost 4 bases, J lost 3 bases, and 4 bases stayed unmatched. In germline, CDR1 is SGHRS, CDR2 YFSETQ. There are 13 residues in the CDR3.

This clonotype was seen more than once but under ten times. The rearrangement links TRBV6-5 to TRBJ1-5; maybe TRBD1 (5 bases). Deletions cut 0 bases from V and 5 bases from J, with 8 bases between. CDR3 size: 14 residues. Germline assignment: CDR1 MNHEY and CDR2 SVGAGI. CDR3 sequence reads: CASSYSRGDQPQHF. The CDR3, as DNA: TGTGCCAGCAGTTACTCGAGAGGGGATCAGCCCCAGCATTTT.

The chain employs TRBV6-5 and TRBJ2-3; D is uncertain. The V and J ends lost 2 bases and 1 base respectively, with 13 bases between them. CDR3 size: 16 residues. Germline CDR1 and CDR2: MNHEY and SVGAGI. CDR3 nucleotides: TGTGCCAGCAGTTACAACAACTGGGGTGGCACAGATACGCAGTATTTT. It is translated as CASSYNNWGGTDTQYF.

The DNA for the CDR3 is TGTGCCAGCAGTGACCCTGGGTATGGCTACACCTTC. Translated: CASSDPGYGYTF. The chain joins TRBV6-4 to TRBJ1-2; D is uncertain. Germline V gene data show CDR1 as MRHNA and CDR2 as SNTAGT. With 2 bases removed from V and 5 bases from J, the gap between germline ends came to 6 bases. The CDR3 runs to 12 residues.

This clonotype occurred a few times. The chain uses TRBV28 and TRBJ1-3; D call uncertain. V was shortened by 1 base and J by 5 bases, with 15 bases between the two germline ends. CDR1 is MDHEN, CDR2 SYDVKM, per germline. The length of the CDR3 is 16 residues. The CDR3 coding sequence is TGTGCCAGCAGTTTATCCGATCGTAGAGACCGAAACACCATATATTTT. Its translation is CASSLSDRRDRNTIYF.